A single sample is the source of the 3 T cell receptor beta chains below, sequenced in a study of cytotoxic CD8 clonotypes in ibrutinib-treated CLL. Sequenced by immunoSEQ multiplex PCR; TCRdb stores in-frame clones only, minus some. The sample has approximately 130,000 clones; around 80% are singletons. Sequenced here: PBMCs, sampled after 24 months of ibrutinib treatment. These receptors came from a human donor with chronic lymphocytic leukemia.

The J gene is TRBJ2-1, the V gene TRBV5-1; the D gene is possibly TRBD1 (5 bases). This CDR3 contains 15 residues. V lost 0 bases and J 0 bases, leaving 7 bases between the germline ends. Germline CDR1 is SGHRS and CDR2 is YFSETQ. CDR3 sequence (DNA): TGCGCCAGCAGCTTGGTTCAGGGCTCCTACAATGAGCAGTTCTTC. Protein: CASSLVQGSYNEQFF.

CDR3 protein: CASSLASGGYNEQFF. The CDR3 DNA sequence: TGTGCCAGCAGCCTTGCTAGCGGGGGTTACAATGAGCAGTTCTTC. J is TRBJ2-1 and V is TRBV7-3; 10 bases agree with TRBD2. The CDR3 is made up of 15 amino acids. CDR1 is SGHTA, CDR2 FQGTGA, per germline. Trimming at V came to 5 bases and at J to 4 bases, leaving 5 bases not matched to a gene.

V is TRBV6-5 and J is TRBJ2-2; TRBD1 aligns across 7 bases. The V and J ends lost 6 bases and 7 bases, in that order; junction bases with no gene match: 8. CDR1 and CDR2 from the germline V gene are MNHEY and SVGAGI. The CDR3 is 14 residues long. In nucleotides, the CDR3 is TGTGCCAGCAGCGTCCCGGGACAGCTCGGGGAGCTGTTTTTT. Protein: CASSVPGQLGELFF.